These 21 T cell receptor beta chains came from one sample sequenced in a study of blood T cell repertoires in COVID-19. TCRdb's table, derived via immunoSEQ multiplex PCR, lists solely in-frame clones and lacks some. Of over 100,000 clones listed, 84% are singletons. Input material: peripheral blood. Every receptor here comes from an older woman with acute or convalescent COVID-19.

J is TRBJ1-2 and V is TRBV9; TRBD1 aligns across 7 bases. V lost 3 bases to trimming and J lost 4 bases; unmatched junction nucleotides: 6. CDR3 length: 14 amino acids. Germline lookup yields CDR1 SGDLS and CDR2 YYNGEE. The CDR3 reads CASSAQGGRYGYTF. CDR3 DNA sequence: TGTGCCAGCAGCGCTCAGGGGGGTCGCTATGGCTACACCTTC.

V is TRBV30 and J is TRBJ2-5; TRBD1 aligns across 7 bases. The J segment lost 7 bases and the V segment lost 8 bases, leaving 13 bases of the junction unmatched. The CDR3 has 13 amino acids. CDR1 and CDR2 (germline): GTSNPN, SVGIG (reference sequence). CDR3 region: CAGHGTGAGTQYF. The DNA of the CDR3 is TGTGCCGGACACGGTACAGGGGCCGGGACCCAGTACTTC.

The chain is built from TRBV4-1 and TRBJ2-2; D remains ambiguous. The germline V gene encodes CDR1 MGHRA and CDR2 YSYEKL. This CDR3 comprises 18 residues. The V end lost 1 base, the J end lost 0 bases, and 15 bases lay between the germline ends. Here the CDR3 reads CASSQAPGTASNTGELFF. The CDR3 DNA reads as TGCGCCAGCAGCCAAGCTCCAGGAACTGCGTCGAACACCGGGGAGCTGTTTTTT.

The chain is built from TRBV11-3 and TRBJ2-1; D is perhaps TRBD1 (7 bases). The CDR3 length is 15 residues. CDR1 and CDR2 from the germline V gene are SGHNT and YENEEA. V was clipped by 6 bases and J by 3 bases, with 15 bases between them. The CDR3 DNA sequence: TGTGCCAGCAGTTCGCGGGACAGTTACTACAATGAGCAGTTCTTC. This codes for CASSSRDSYYNEQFF.

The chain links TRBV19 to TRBJ2-7; no reliable D call. There are 11 residues in the CDR3. CDR1 is LNHDA, CDR2 SQIVND, per germline (reference sequence). The V end lost 8 bases, the J end lost 3 bases, and 8 bases lay between the germline ends. In nucleotides, the CDR3 is TGTGCCAGTGGCTCAGGCTACGAGCAGTACTTC. Translating gives CASGSGYEQYF. Full variable domain (missing parts from reference TRBV19 and TRBJ2-7): DGGITQSPKYLFRKEGQNVTLSCEQNLNHDAMYWYRQDPGQGLRLIYYSQIVNDFQKGDIAEGYSVSREKKESFPLTVTSAQKNPTAFYLCASGSGYEQYFGPGTRLTVT.

The chain is built from TRBV6-1 and TRBJ1-2; D perhaps matches TRBD1 (6 bases). The CDR3 contains 13 residues. V dropped 2 bases and J dropped 7 bases, with 11 bases sitting between them. CDR1 is MNHNS and CDR2 is SASEGT in the germline V gene. The CDR3 DNA reads as TGTGCCAGCAGTGAAAGGGGGGGTAGTGGCTACACCTTC. It yields the protein CASSERGGSGYTF.

J is TRBJ2-2 and V is TRBV11-3; D is unresolved. V gave up 4 bases and J gave up 5 bases, with 8 bases separating them. The CDR3 has 13 residues. From germline, CDR1 is SGHNT and CDR2 YENEEA. For the CDR3, the DNA is TGTGCCAGCAGCTCCGACATGACCGGGGAGCTGTTTTTT. Translated: CASSSDMTGELFF. Full variable domain (missing parts from reference TRBV11-3 and TRBJ2-2): EAGVVQSPRYKIIEKKQPVAFWCNPISGHNTLYWYLQNLGQGPELLIRYENEEAVDDSQLPKDRFSAERLKGVDSTLKIQPAELGDSAVYLCASSSDMTGELFFGEGSRLTVL.

This clone has a single count. This rearrangement joins TRBV19 to TRBJ2-5, with D perhaps matching TRBD2 (7 bases). CDR1 is LNHDA, CDR2 SQIVND, per germline (reference sequence). Trimming took 9 bases from V and 1 from J, leaving 18 bases between them. The CDR3 loop spans 15 amino acids. Written as DNA, the CDR3 is TGTGCCAGCAGAGGGGGGGCAACCGGCCAAGAGACCCAGTACTTC. This sequence encodes CASRGGATGQETQYF.

This chain links TRBV12-3 or TRBV12-4 with TRBJ1-2, with TRBD1 matching over 7 bases. This CDR3 is 13 amino acids long. The V segment lost 4 bases and the J segment 8 bases; nucleotides outside the gene matches: 7. The CDR3 region is CASSSTQGWGYTF. CDR3 in DNA: TGTGCCAGCAGTTCCACACAGGGGTGGGGCTACACCTTC.

Concerning this clone: At the DNA level, this CDR3 is encoded by other sequences in the same sample as well. J is TRBJ2-5 and V is TRBV27; 8 bases align to TRBD1. Germline trimming cut 3 bases from V and 4 bases from J; bases unmatched to any gene: 4. The CDR3 is 14 residues long. Germline loops: CDR1 MNHEY, CDR2 SMNVEV (reference sequence). CDR3 loop: CASSFAGGPETQYF. For the CDR3, the DNA is TGTGCCAGCAGTTTTGCAGGGGGCCCAGAGACCCAGTACTTC.

CDR3 in DNA: TGTGCCAGCCAGGGAACGGCCAACGTCCTGACTTTC. This codes for CASQGTANVLTF. The rearrangement joins TRBV5-5 to TRBJ2-6; a weak D match, TRBD1 (5 bases). V was clipped by 7 bases and J by 6 bases, with 8 bases between them. Per germline, CDR1 SGHKS and CDR2 YYEKEE (reference sequence). The CDR3 sequence is 12 residues long.

The chain recombines TRBV29-1 with TRBJ2-1; 9 nucleotides match TRBD1. V shed 6 bases, J shed 7 bases, and the junction held 7 bases outside the gene matches. Germline values: CDR1 SQVTM, CDR2 ANQGSEA. The CDR3 consists of 13 residues. The CDR3 protein is CSVAGTGRNEQFF. In DNA form, the CDR3 reads TGCAGCGTGGCGGGGACAGGGCGGAATGAGCAGTTCTTC.

This chain links TRBV19 with TRBJ1-2; 10 bases line up with TRBD1. V shed 5 bases and J 2 bases; nucleotides not matched to a gene: 5. Germline assignment: CDR1 LNHDA and CDR2 SQIVND (reference sequence). This CDR3 contains 15 residues. CDR3 residues: CASSAPGQGNYGYTF. CDR3 DNA sequence: TGTGCCAGTAGTGCCCCGGGACAGGGGAACTATGGCTACACCTTC.

This chain uses TRBV5-1 with TRBJ1-2; 9 positions agree with TRBD1. V shed 4 bases and J 3 bases; nucleotides not matched to a gene: 1. Germline V gene data show CDR1 as SGHRS and CDR2 as YFSETQ. This CDR3 contains 13 residues. Written as DNA, the CDR3 is TGCGCCAGCAGCCGGACAGGGGACTATGGCTACACCTTC. It codes for CASSRTGDYGYTF.

This chain links TRBV15 with TRBJ2-7, with 7 bases that match TRBD1. The CDR3 is 15 residues long. The V and J ends lost 1 base and 5 bases, in that order; junction bases with no gene match: 8. Germline CDR1 LNHNV, CDR2 YYDKDF (reference sequence). The CDR3 spells CATSRAYRGGDEQYF. The CDR3 DNA reads TGTGCCACCAGCAGAGCGTACAGGGGTGGCGACGAGCAGTACTTC.

This clone has a handful of counts. V usage is TRBV12-3 or TRBV12-4 and J usage is TRBJ2-5; D not certain. The V end lost 3 bases, the J end lost 4 bases, and 3 bases lay between the germline ends. The CDR3 loop spans 11 amino acids. Here the CDR3 DNA reads TGTGCCAGCAGTTTCGGAGAGACCCAGTACTTC. Its translation: CASSFGETQYF.

V and J are TRBV7-9 and TRBJ1-6, with D possibly being TRBD1 (6 bases). CDR1 and CDR2 (germline): SEHNR, FQNEAQ (reference sequence). The CDR3 runs 13 residues. The V gene lost 8 bases and the J gene lost 14 bases, with 19 bases spanning the gap. The CDR3 sequence: CASGIGRGSALHF. The CDR3, as DNA: TGTGCCAGCGGAATCGGGAGGGGGTCGGCCCTCCACTTT.

The chain links TRBV28 to TRBJ1-2, with D tentatively TRBD1 (5 bases). Germline V gene data show CDR1 as MDHEN and CDR2 as SYDVKM. The germline V and J ends were trimmed by 5 bases and 4 bases, with 14 bases remaining between them. CDR3 length equals 14 residues. CDR3 amino acids: CASSGAGKTYGYTF. DNA of the CDR3: TGTGCCAGCAGTGGGGCAGGGAAGACCTATGGCTACACCTTC.

The chain uses TRBV4-2 and TRBJ2-3; the match to TRBD1 covers 9 bases. The V segment lost 1 base and the J segment 2 bases; nucleotides outside the gene matches: 7. The germline V gene has CDR1 LGHNA and CDR2 YNFKEQ. The CDR3 runs to 17 residues. As DNA, the CDR3 is TGTGCCAGCAGCCAAGTCCGGACAGGGGCACACACAGATACGCAGTATTTT. It specifies CASSQVRTGAHTDTQYF.

CDR3 sequence (DNA): TGTGCCAGCAGTTCAGGGGCCCTGAGGACCCAGTACTTC. Its translation is CASSSGALRTQYF. The J gene is TRBJ2-5, the V gene TRBV28, with D tentatively TRBD1 (6 bases). Trimming removed 4 bases at V and 7 bases at J, with 13 bases between. Germline V gene lookup returns CDR1 MDHEN and CDR2 SYDVKM. The CDR3 loop spans 13 amino acids.

The chain joins TRBV29-1 to TRBJ1-2, with a weak D call TRBD1 (6 bases). Trimming shortened V by 4 bases and J by 6 bases, and 21 bases separated the two germline ends. The CDR3 length is 15 residues. Per germline, CDR1 SQVTM and CDR2 ANQGSEA. CDR3 residues: CSVGGSQGKENGYTF. CDR3 nucleotide sequence: TGCAGCGTTGGGGGGAGTCAGGGGAAGGAAAATGGCTACACCTTC.